Below, 9 T cell receptor beta chains from the same sample are listed, as sequenced in a study of blood T cells in healthy people across ages. Combining a sample-barcoded 5' primer with a J-beta primer mix, a second PCR ran for roughly 6 to 11 cycles. TCRdb passed the 5' RACE reads through MiXCR, listing each CDR3 protein once. Of some 940,000 distinct CDR3 sequences in the sample, about 29% were seen once. These records were also assigned to another study, of T cells of mothers and their children.

Input material: blood. Receptor source: a woman in her 40s in good health.

In regard to this clonotype: A junction end diverges from the germline sequence, so it may reflect a read error. V gene TRBV7-2 combines with J gene TRBJ1-5; D is ambiguous. The CDR3 is 12 amino acids. Germline loops: CDR1 SGHTA, CDR2 FQGNSA. CDR3 sequence reads: CASSLDDLAQHF. The CDR3 DNA sequence: TGTGCTAGCAGCTTAGATGACTTGGCCCAGCATTTT.

J is TRBJ2-7 and V is TRBV9; D may be TRBD1 or TRBD2 (6 bases each). V gave up 3 bases and J gave up 4 bases, with 11 bases separating them. CDR1 and CDR2 from the germline V gene are SGDLS and YYNGEE. The length of the CDR3 is 13 residues. CDR3 residues: CASSAGAGYEQYF. The DNA for the CDR3 is TGTGCCAGCAGCGCGGGGGCCGGGTACGAGCAGTACTTC.

Many counts were recorded for this clonotype. J is TRBJ1-2 and V is TRBV28; TRBD1 might be the D (6 bases). CDR3 size: 13 residues. Per the germline V gene, CDR1 is MDHEN and CDR2 is SYDVKM. Trimming took 2 bases from V and 5 from J, leaving 9 bases between them. CDR3 sequence reads: CASSLRRGYGYTF. As DNA, the CDR3 is TGTGCCAGCAGTTTACGCAGGGGATATGGCTACACCTTC.

The chain combines TRBV28 with TRBJ2-5; TRBD1 or TRBD2 may be the D gene (6 bases each). Germline V CDR1 and CDR2: MDHEN, SYDVKM. Trimming pared 5 bases from V and 11 bases from J, leaving 27 bases between. There are 16 residues in the CDR3. CDR3 bases: TGTGCCAGCAGTCGTGAGTGGGGGGCGCGGGGAGATGAGCAGTACTTC. Translation gives CASSREWGARGDEQYF.

Points on this clonotype: A read error may account for a junction end that differs from germline. DNA of the CDR3: TGTGCCTGCAGCTTAGAAATGGGATTGATAGACAATGAGCAGTTCTTC. It translates to CACSLEMGLIDNEQFF. V gene TRBV11-2 combines with J gene TRBJ2-1; the D is unclear. Germline V gene data show CDR1 as SGHAT and CDR2 as FQNNGV. The CDR3 contains 16 residues.

On this clonotype itself: This may arise from a read error, as a much more abundant clone is one base away. The gene calls are TRBV3-1 and TRBJ2-5; perhaps TRBD2 as D (5 bases). This CDR3 has 14 amino acids. Germline CDR1 LGHDT, CDR2 YNNKEL (reference sequence). The CDR3 sequence is CASGRSGAQETRYF. For the CDR3, the DNA is TGTGCCAGCGGGAGAAGCGGAGCCCAAGAGACCCGGTACTTC.

The V call is TRBV20-1, the J call TRBJ2-1, with D possibly being TRBD2 (5 bases). From germline, CDR1 is DFQATT and CDR2 SNEGSKA (reference sequence). There are 14 residues in the CDR3. The CDR3 region has the DNA TGCGGTCAACAAAAGCGGAGCTCCTACAATGAGCAGTTCTTC. Amino acids: CGQQKRSSYNEQFF.

This clonotype was seen only a few times. The gene calls are TRBV5-1 and TRBJ1-1, with TRBD1 matching over 8 bases. The V gene's germline CDR1 is SGHRS and CDR2 YFSETQ. The CDR3 extends over 17 amino acids. V shed 4 bases and J 7 bases; nucleotides not matched to a gene: 18. In nucleotides, the CDR3 is TGCGCCAGCAGCCGGGGTATCATTCAGGGGGCGCAGGGTGAAGCTTTCTTT. Amino acid sequence: CASSRGIIQGAQGEAFF.

V is TRBV20-1 and J is TRBJ1-1; no definite D call. The CDR3 loop spans 15 amino acids. The ends were cut back, 0 bases at V and 11 bases at J, with 22 bases in the middle. CDR1 is DFQATT, CDR2 SNEGSKA, per germline (reference sequence). CDR3 DNA sequence: TGCAGTGCTAGAGATTACAAGGCTGGGCTCCTCGCGGCTTTCTTT. This encodes CSARDYKAGLLAAFF.